This T cell receptor (beta chain) was obtained from a study of blood T cell repertoires in COVID-19. The assay was immunoSEQ multiplex PCR, and TCRdb's table has in-frame clones only and misses some. The table has about 400,000 clones, around nine tenths seen once; the top ten hold over 4%. The V and J ends lost 3 bases and 2 bases respectively, with 25 bases between them. The CDR3 runs to 18 residues. Per the germline V gene, CDR1 is GTSNPN and CDR2 is SVGIG (reference sequence). Sequenced input: peripheral blood. This clonotype was obtained from a woman younger than 45 with acute or convalescent COVID-19. The chain has TRBV30 and TRBJ1-1, with a weak D call TRBD1 (6 bases). The CDR3 is CAWSQAGGQAGGNTEAFF. The CDR3 DNA reads as TGTGCCTGGAGCCAAGCCGGGGGGCAGGCCGGGGGAAACACTGAAGCTTTCTTT.